Following are 8 T cell receptor beta chains from one sample sequenced in a study of tumor and adjacent non-tumor tissue in lung cancer. A modified ARM-PCR protocol with three rounds of nested PCR amplified TCRbeta. TCRdb ran MiXCR on the multiplex PCR reads and lists one entry per CDR3 protein. The sample contains 91,000 or so distinct CDR3 sequences, about 70% of which appear only once. This sample's RNA came from whole unsorted tissue. Input material: lung tumor tissue. Receptor source: a man in his 60s with non-small cell lung cancer.

Worth noting for this clonotype: An end of the junction does not agree with germline; a read error may underlie this. The chain couples TRBV12-3 or TRBV12-4 to TRBJ2-3; TRBD2 agrees at 12 bases. CDR3 length equals 17 residues. The CDR3 spells CASILKLAGGGTDTQFF. The CDR3 DNA reads TGTGCCAGCATTTTAAAACTAGCGGGGGGTGGCACAGATACGCAGTTTTTT.

The J gene is TRBJ2-7, the V gene TRBV14; 9 nucleotides match TRBD2. This CDR3 spans 14 amino acids. Germline assignment: CDR1 SGHDN and CDR2 FVKESK. Trimming took 3 bases from V and 1 from J; bases not matched to a gene: 1. The CDR3 loop reads CASSQGLASYEQYF. In nucleotides, the CDR3 is TGTGCCAGCAGCCAGGGACTAGCATCCTACGAGCAGTACTTC.

This clonotype was picked up a small number of times. The chain joins TRBV7-9 to TRBJ1-2; no firm D call. Germline V gene lookup returns CDR1 SEHNR and CDR2 FQNEAQ (reference sequence). The V gene lost 11 bases and the J gene lost 7 bases, with 14 bases spanning the gap. The CDR3 loop spans 11 amino acids. CDR3 amino acids: CAGSPAGGYTF. The CDR3 DNA is TGTGCCGGTAGCCCAGCCGGTGGCTACACCTTC. Full variable domain (remainder filled in from reference TRBV7-9 and TRBJ1-2): DTGVSQNPRHKITKRGQNVTFRCDPISEHNRLYWYRQTLGQGPEFLTYFQNEAQLEKSRLLSDRFSAERPKGSFSTLEIQRTEQGDSAMYLCAGSPAGGYTFGSGTRLTVV.

Turning to this clonotype: A read error may be the cause here, since a much bigger clone is one base away. The chain employs TRBV20-1 and TRBJ2-7; a possible D gene is TRBD1 (6 bases). This CDR3 has 17 amino acids. V lost 0 bases and J lost 3, with 21 bases in between. CDR1 is DFQATT, CDR2 SNEGSKA, per germline (reference sequence). This CDR3 is CSARDWGRWTAIYEQYF. CDR3 bases: TGCAGTGCTAGAGATTGGGGGCGGTGGACAGCTATCTACGAGCAGTACTTC.

The J gene is TRBJ1-1, the V gene TRBV11-3, with 8 positions matching TRBD1. The CDR3 has 15 amino acids. Germline V gene data show CDR1 as SGHNT and CDR2 as YENEEA. Trimming took 5 bases from V and 4 from J; bases not matched to a gene: 9. Written as DNA, the CDR3 is TGTGCCAGCAGCATCAGGACAGGGCGGTTCACTGAAGCTTTCTTT. It yields the protein CASSIRTGRFTEAFF.

This clonotype was counted at least ten times. The genes are TRBV6-2 or TRBV6-3 and TRBJ2-7; 10 bases fit TRBD1. V was pared by 4 bases and J by 0 bases, with 3 bases of the junction left unmatched. This CDR3 is 15 amino acids long. Germline CDR1 MNHEY, CDR2 SVGEGT. This chain's CDR3 is CASSSGQGLSYEQYF. The CDR3 bases are TGTGCCAGCAGTTCGGGACAGGGGCTCTCCTACGAGCAGTACTTC.

Concerning this clonotype itself: Given the absence of the conserved phenylalanine or tryptophan at the CDR3 end, a read error is likely. Because the CDR3's place on the DNA is in doubt, the DNA is left out and the CDR3 is given as listed by TCRdb. The genes are TRBV29-1 and TRBJ2-5. Inclusive of both ends, the CDR3 amounts to 13 amino acids. Germline loops: CDR1 SQVTM, CDR2 ANQGSEA. The CDR3 sequence: CSVAWGSREAQYI.

This clonotype was recorded at least ten times. V is TRBV11-2 and J is TRBJ2-4; D is ambiguous. V was pared by 3 bases and J by 1 base, with 10 bases between. Germline CDR1 is SGHAT and CDR2 is FQNNGV. The CDR3 runs 15 residues. The CDR3 protein is CASSFDLAAKNIQYF. The CDR3 nucleotides read TGTGCCAGCAGCTTCGACCTGGCTGCCAAAAACATTCAGTACTTC.